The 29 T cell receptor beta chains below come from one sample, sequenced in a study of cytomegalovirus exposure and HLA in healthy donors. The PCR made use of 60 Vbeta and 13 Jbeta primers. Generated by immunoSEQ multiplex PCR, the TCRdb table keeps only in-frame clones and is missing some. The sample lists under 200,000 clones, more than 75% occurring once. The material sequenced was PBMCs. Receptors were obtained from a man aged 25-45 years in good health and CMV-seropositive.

The CDR3 here is CAISEPHRGRRDTEAFF. DNA of the CDR3: TGTGCCATCAGTGAGCCTCACAGGGGGAGGAGGGACACTGAAGCTTTCTTT. The V and J genes are TRBV10-3 and TRBJ1-1; 8 nucleotides line up with TRBD1. The V gene end was trimmed by 2 bases and the J gene end by 3 bases; junction bases not matched to a gene: 11. Germline CDR1 is ENHRY and CDR2 is SYGVKD. CDR3 length: 17 residues.

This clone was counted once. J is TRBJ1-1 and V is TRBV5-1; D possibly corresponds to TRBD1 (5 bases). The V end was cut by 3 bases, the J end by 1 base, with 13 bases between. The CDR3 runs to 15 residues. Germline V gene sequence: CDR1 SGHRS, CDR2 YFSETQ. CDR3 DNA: TGCGCCAGCAGCTGGCGGGGCTTAGGGAACACTGAAGCTTTCTTT. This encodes CASSWRGLGNTEAFF. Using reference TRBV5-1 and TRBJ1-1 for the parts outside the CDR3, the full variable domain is KAGVTQTPRYLIKTRGQQVTLSCSPISGHRSVSWYQQTPGQGLQFLFEYFSETQRNKGNFPGRFSGRQFSNSRSEMNVSTLELGDSALYLCASSWRGLGNTEAFFGQGTRLTVV.

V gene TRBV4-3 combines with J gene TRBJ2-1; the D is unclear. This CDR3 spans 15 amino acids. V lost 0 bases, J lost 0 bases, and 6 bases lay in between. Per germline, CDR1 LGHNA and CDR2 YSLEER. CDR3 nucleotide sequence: TGCGCCAGCAGCCAAGAAGAGAGCTCCTACAATGAGCAGTTCTTC. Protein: CASSQEESSYNEQFF.

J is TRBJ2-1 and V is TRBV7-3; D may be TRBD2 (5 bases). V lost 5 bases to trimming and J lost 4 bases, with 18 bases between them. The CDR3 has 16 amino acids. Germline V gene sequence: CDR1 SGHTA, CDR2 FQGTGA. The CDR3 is CASSLMSGGLYNEQFF. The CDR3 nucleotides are TGTGCCAGCAGCCTTATGTCCGGAGGCCTATACAATGAGCAGTTCTTC.

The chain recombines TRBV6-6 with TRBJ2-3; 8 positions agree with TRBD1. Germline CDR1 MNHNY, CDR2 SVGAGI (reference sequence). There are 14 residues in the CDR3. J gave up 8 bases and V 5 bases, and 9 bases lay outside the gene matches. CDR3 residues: CASSLGQGARTQYF. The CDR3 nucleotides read TGTGCCAGCAGTCTAGGGCAGGGGGCGCGTACGCAGTATTTT.

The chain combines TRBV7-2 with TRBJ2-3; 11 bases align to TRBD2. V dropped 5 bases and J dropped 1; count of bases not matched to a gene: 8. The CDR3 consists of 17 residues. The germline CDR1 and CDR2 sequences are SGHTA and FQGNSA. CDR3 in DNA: TGTGCCAGCAGCCCCGACTCGACTAGCGGGGGCACAGATACGCAGTATTTT. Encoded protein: CASSPDSTSGGTDTQYF.

The CDR3 sequence: CASSLQTSGNVHEQYF. CDR3 DNA: TGTGCCAGCAGTTTACAAACTAGCGGAAATGTTCACGAGCAGTACTTC. This chain connects TRBV28 to TRBJ2-7, with 8 bases that match TRBD2. Losses at the gene ends were 2 bases for V and 5 bases for J; bases not matched to a gene: 11. The CDR3 covers 16 residues. From germline, CDR1 is MDHEN and CDR2 SYDVKM.

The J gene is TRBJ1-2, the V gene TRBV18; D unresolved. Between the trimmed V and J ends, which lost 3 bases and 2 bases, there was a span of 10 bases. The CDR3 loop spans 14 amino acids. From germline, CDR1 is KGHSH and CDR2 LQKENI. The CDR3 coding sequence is TGTGCCAGCTCACCCCCGAGCGTCAACTATGGCTACACCTTC. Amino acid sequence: CASSPPSVNYGYTF.

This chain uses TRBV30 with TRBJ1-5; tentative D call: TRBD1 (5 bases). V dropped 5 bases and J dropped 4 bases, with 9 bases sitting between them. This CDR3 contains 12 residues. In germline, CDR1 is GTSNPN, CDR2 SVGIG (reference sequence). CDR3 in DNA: TGTGCCTGGGGAACAGGTAATCAGCCCCAGCATTTT. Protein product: CAWGTGNQPQHF. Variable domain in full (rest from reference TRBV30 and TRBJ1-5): SQTIHQWPATLVQPVGSPLSLECTVEGTSNPNLYWYRQAAGRGLQLLFYSVGIGQISSEVPQNLSASRPQDRQFILSSKKLLLSDSGFYLCAWGTGNQPQHFGDGTRLSIL.

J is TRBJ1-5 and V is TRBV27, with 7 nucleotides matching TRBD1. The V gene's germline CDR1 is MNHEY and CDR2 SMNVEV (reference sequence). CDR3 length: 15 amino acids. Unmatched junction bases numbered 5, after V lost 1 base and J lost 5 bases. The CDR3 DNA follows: TGTGCCAGCAGTTTATTCCCAGGGACAGATCAGCCCCAGCATTTT. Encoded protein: CASSLFPGTDQPQHF.

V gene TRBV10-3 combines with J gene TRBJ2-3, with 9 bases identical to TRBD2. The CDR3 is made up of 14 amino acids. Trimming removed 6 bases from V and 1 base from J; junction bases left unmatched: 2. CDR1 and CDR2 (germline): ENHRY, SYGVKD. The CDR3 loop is CAISWTSGTDTQYF. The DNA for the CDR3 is TGTGCCATCAGCTGGACTAGCGGCACAGATACGCAGTATTTT.

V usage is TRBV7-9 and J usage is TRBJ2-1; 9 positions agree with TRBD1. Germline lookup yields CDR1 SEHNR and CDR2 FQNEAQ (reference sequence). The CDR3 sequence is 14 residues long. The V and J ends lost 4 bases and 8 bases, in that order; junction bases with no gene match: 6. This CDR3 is CASSSSWDRDEQFF. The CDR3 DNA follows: TGTGCCAGCAGCTCCTCTTGGGACAGGGATGAGCAGTTCTTC.

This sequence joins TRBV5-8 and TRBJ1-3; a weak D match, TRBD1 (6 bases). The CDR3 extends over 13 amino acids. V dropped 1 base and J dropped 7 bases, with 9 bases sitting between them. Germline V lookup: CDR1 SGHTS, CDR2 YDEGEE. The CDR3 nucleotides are TGTGCCAGCAGCTTGCGCAGGGGTAACACCATATATTTT. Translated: CASSLRRGNTIYF. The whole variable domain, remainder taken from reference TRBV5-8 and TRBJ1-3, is EAGVTQSPTHLIKTRGQQATLRCSPISGHTSVYWYQQALGLGLQFLLWYDEGEERNRGNFPPRFSGRQFPNYSSELNVNALELEDSALYLCASSLRRGNTIYFGEGSWLTVV.

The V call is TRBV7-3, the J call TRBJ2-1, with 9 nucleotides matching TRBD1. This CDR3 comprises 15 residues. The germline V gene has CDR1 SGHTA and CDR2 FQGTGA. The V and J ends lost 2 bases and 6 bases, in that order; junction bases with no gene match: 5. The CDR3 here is CASSLGTGNSNEQFF. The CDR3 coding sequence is TGTGCCAGCAGCTTAGGGACAGGGAACAGCAATGAGCAGTTCTTC. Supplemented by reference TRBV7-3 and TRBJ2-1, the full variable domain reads GAGVSQTPSNKVTEKGKYVELRCDPISGHTALYWYRQSLGQGPEFLIYFQGTGAADDSGLPNDRFFAVRPEGSVSTLKIQRTERGDSAVYLCASSLGTGNSNEQFFGPGTRLTVL.

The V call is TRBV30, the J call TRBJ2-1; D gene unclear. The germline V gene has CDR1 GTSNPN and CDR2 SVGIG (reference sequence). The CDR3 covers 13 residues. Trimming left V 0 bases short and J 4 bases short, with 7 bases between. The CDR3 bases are TGTGCCTGGAGTGTACTGGTATACAATGAGCAGTTCTTC. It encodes CAWSVLVYNEQFF.

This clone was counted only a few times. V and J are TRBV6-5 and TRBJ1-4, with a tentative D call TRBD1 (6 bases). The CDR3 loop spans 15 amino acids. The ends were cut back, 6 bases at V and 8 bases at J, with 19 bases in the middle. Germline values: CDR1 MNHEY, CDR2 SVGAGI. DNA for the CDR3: TGTGCCAGCAGCGCGATCGCAGGGGAGTTCGAAAAACTGTTTTTT. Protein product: CASSAIAGEFEKLFF.

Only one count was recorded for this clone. The CDR3 here is CASSSGQGAYNEQFF. The DNA of the CDR3 is TGTGCCAGCAGCTCTGGACAGGGGGCGTACAATGAGCAGTTCTTC. This chain links TRBV5-5 with TRBJ2-1; 11 positions agree with TRBD1. The CDR3 spans 15 residues. J gave up 4 bases and V 3 bases, and 3 bases lay outside the gene matches. Germline V gene sequence: CDR1 SGHKS, CDR2 YYEKEE (reference sequence).

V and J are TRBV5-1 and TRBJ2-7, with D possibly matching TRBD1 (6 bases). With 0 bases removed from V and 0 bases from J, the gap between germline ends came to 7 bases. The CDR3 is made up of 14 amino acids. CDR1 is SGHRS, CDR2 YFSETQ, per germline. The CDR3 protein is CASSLGGPSYEQYF. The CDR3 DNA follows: TGCGCCAGCAGCTTGGGGGGGCCCTCCTACGAGCAGTACTTC.

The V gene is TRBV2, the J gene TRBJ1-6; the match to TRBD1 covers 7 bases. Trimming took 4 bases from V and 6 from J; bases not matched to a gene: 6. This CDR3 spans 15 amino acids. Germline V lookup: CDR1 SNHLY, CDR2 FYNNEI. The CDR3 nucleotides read TGTGCCAGCAGTGTCCTGGACAGGTCTAATTCACCCCTCCACTTT. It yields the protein CASSVLDRSNSPLHF.

CDR3 DNA: TGTGCCAGCTCACCCTACGATAGACAGAACACTGAAGCTTTCTTT. Translation: CASSPYDRQNTEAFF. V usage is TRBV18 and J usage is TRBJ1-1; no firm D call. The V end was cut by 3 bases, the J end by 1 base, with 12 bases between. This CDR3 is built from 15 residues. The germline V gene encodes CDR1 KGHSH and CDR2 LQKENI.

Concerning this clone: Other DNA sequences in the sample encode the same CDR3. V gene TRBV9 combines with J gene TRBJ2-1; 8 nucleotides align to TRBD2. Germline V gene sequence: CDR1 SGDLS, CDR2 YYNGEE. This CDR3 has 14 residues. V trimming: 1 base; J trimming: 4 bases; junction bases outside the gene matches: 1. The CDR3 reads CASSVTSGYNEQFF. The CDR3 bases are TGTGCCAGCAGCGTAACTAGCGGTTACAATGAGCAGTTCTTC.

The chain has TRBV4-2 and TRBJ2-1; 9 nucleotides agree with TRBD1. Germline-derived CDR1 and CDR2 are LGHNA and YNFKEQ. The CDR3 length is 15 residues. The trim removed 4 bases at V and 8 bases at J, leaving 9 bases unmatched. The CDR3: CASSLYGDRVYEQFF. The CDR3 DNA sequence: TGTGCCAGCAGCCTCTATGGGGACAGGGTGTATGAGCAGTTCTTC.

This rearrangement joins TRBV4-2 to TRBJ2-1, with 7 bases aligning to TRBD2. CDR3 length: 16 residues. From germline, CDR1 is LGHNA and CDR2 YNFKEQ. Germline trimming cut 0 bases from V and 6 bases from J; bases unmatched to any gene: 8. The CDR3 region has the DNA TGTGCCAGCAGCCAAGACGGGGCGGGAGCGGTCAATGAGCAGTTCTTC. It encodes CASSQDGAGAVNEQFF.

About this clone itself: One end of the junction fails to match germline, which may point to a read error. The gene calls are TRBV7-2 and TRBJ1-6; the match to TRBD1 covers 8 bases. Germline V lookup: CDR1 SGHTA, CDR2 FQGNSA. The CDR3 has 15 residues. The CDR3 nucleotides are TGTGCCAGCTGCTTTGGACAGGGAGGGAGTTCACCCCTCCACTTT. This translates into CASCFGQGGSSPLHF. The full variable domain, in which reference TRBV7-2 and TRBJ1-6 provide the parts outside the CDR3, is GAGVSQSPSNKVTEKGKDVELRCDPISGHTALYWYRQSLGQGLEFLIYFQGNSAPDKSGLPSDRFSAERTGGSVSTLTIQRTQQEDSAVYLCASCFGQGGSSPLHFGNGTRLTVT.

The CDR3 bases are TGTGCCAGCAGCTCGTGGACAGGGGCGCCAAATGAGCAGTTCTTC. Residues: CASSSWTGAPNEQFF. The chain recombines TRBV7-2 with TRBJ2-1; 9 bases line up with TRBD1. Trimming cost V 4 bases and J 7 bases; bases outside gene matches: 8. Germline loops: CDR1 SGHTA, CDR2 FQGNSA. This CDR3 has 15 residues.

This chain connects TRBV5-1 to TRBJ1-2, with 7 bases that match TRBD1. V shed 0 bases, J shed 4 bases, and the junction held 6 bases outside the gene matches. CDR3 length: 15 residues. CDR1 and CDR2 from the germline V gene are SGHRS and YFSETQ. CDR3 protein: CASSLGRQGLYGYTF. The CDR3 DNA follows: TGCGCCAGCAGCTTGGGGAGACAGGGCCTCTATGGCTACACCTTC.

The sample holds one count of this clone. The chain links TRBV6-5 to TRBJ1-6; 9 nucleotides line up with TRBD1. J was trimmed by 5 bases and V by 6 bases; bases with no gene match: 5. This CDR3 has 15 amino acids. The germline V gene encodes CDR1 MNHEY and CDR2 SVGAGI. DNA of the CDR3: TGTGCCAGCAGCCGGGACAGGGACAATAATTCACCCCTCCACTTT. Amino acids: CASSRDRDNNSPLHF.

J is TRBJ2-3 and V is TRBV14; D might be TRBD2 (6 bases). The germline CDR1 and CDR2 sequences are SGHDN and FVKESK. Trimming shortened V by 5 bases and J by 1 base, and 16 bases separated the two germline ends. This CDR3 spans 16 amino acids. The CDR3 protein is CASSTRPGVGTDTQYF. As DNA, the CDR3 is TGTGCCAGCAGCACCCGACCGGGAGTGGGCACAGATACGCAGTATTTT.

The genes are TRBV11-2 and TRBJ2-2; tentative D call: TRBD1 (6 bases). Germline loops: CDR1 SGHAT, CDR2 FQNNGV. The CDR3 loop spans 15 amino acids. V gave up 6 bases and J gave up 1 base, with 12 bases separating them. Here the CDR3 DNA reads TGTGCCAGCAGTTATACAGGGAGGAACACCGGGGAGCTGTTTTTT. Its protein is CASSYTGRNTGELFF.